The clone carrying this T cell receptor (beta chain) came up many times. The antigen is unknown. Constant-region reverse primers amplified full-length variable regions, followed by semi-nested Nested Universal Primer A PCR. TCRdb recomputed calls from the 5' RACE reads with MiXCR, one row per CDR3 protein. The table includes around 33,000 distinct CDR3 sequences, approximately 24% detected once. Findings and caveats of the study: The larger-cohort validation was restricted to a single TCR beta V-J rearrangement rather than whole repertoires.

Trimming stripped 5 bases from V and 12 bases from J, with 16 bases between. The CDR3 spans 12 residues. Per the germline V gene, CDR1 is SGHVS and CDR2 is FQNEAQ. The sequenced sample consisted of memory CD4+ T cells sorted from blood. Subset described: memory CD4+ T cells, CD4+CD45RO+CD25-. This chain uses TRBV7-8 with TRBJ1-2; D is uncertain. This clonotype was obtained from a female donor with breast cancer. The CDR3 DNA is TGTGCCAGCAGCGACTGGGAGGGAGTCGACACCTTC. Encoded protein: CASSDWEGVDTF.